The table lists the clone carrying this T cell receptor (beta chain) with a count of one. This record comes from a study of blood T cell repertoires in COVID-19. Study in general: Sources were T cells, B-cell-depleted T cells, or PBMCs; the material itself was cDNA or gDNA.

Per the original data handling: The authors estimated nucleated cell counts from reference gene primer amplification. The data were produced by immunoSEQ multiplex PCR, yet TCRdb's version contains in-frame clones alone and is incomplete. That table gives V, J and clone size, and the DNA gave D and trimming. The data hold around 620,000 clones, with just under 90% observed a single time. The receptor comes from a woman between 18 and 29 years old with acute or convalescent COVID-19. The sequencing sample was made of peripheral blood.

The CDR3 is CASSFSGHEQFF. The DNA for the CDR3 is TGTGCCAGCAGCTTCAGCGGGCATGAGCAGTTCTTC. This chain links TRBV5-4 with TRBJ2-1, with a tentative D call TRBD2 (6 bases). Trimming took 2 bases from V and 8 from J, leaving 8 bases between them. CDR1 SGHNT and CDR2 YYREEE come from the germline V gene (reference sequence). This CDR3 spans 12 amino acids.